One and the same sample provided the 28 T cell receptor beta chains below, sequenced in a study of radiotherapy plus CTLA-4 blockade in lung cancer. Generated by immunoSEQ multiplex PCR, the TCRdb table keeps only in-frame clones and is missing some. The top ten hold 25% to 35% of the sample, which has approximately 49,000 clones, 70% to 90% seen once. The sequencing here drew on peripheral blood, taken from a patient treated with radiotherapy plus ipilimumab. These receptors all come from a human donor with non-small cell lung cancer whose response to radiotherapy plus ipilimumab could not be evaluated.

In DNA, the CDR3 is TGTGCCAGCAGTCCAGTCCGTACAGTGGGTGAAAAACTGTTTTTT. Residues: CASSPVRTVGEKLFF. This chain joins TRBV28 and TRBJ1-4; no reliable D call. The CDR3 is 15 residues long. The V gene's germline CDR1 is MDHEN and CDR2 SYDVKM. V lost 5 bases and J lost 7, with 17 bases in between. The full variable domain, completed using reference TRBV28 and TRBJ1-4, is DVKVTQSSRYLVKRTGEKVFLECVQDMDHENMFWYRQDPGLGLRLIYFSYDVKMKEKGDIPEGYSVSREKKERFSLILESASTNQTSMYLCASSPVRTVGEKLFFGSGTQLSVL.

V is TRBV30 and J is TRBJ1-1, with TRBD1 matching 12 bases. CDR1 GTSNPN and CDR2 SVGIG come from the germline V gene (reference sequence). Trimming removed 3 bases from V and 5 bases from J; junction bases left unmatched: 1. CDR3 length: 13 residues. The CDR3 DNA reads TGTGCCTGGAGGGGACAGGGGGCGACTGAAGCTTTCTTT. This translates into CAWRGQGATEAFF.

The chain uses TRBV4-3 and TRBJ2-2; D not certain. Between the trimmed V and J ends, which lost 1 base and 3 bases, there was a span of 6 bases. Germline CDR1 reads LGHNA; CDR2 reads YSLEER. The CDR3 is 14 residues long. The CDR3 coding sequence is TGCGCCAGCAGCCAAGGAGGTGACACCGGGGAGCTGTTTTTT. This encodes CASSQGGDTGELFF.

Worth noting for this clone: The sample carries other DNA sequences with the same CDR3. V usage is TRBV11-2 and J usage is TRBJ2-7; maybe TRBD1 (5 bases). This CDR3 has 13 amino acids. Trimming removed 5 bases at V and 7 bases at J, with 15 bases between. Per germline, CDR1 SGHAT and CDR2 FQNNGV. CDR3 in amino acids: CASSLAGLKEQYF. CDR3 coding DNA: TGTGCCAGCAGCCTCGCAGGGCTCAAGGAGCAGTACTTC.

The rearrangement joins TRBV6-5 to TRBJ2-7; 7 bases fit TRBD2. Germline V gene data show CDR1 as MNHEY and CDR2 as SVGAGI. Germline trimming cut 3 bases from V and 2 bases from J; bases unmatched to any gene: 10. This CDR3 spans 16 amino acids. The CDR3 here is CASSYRYNRGAYEQYF. CDR3 DNA sequence: TGTGCCAGCAGTTATAGATACAACCGGGGGGCCTACGAGCAGTACTTC.

The V call is TRBV5-5, the J call TRBJ1-1; D ambiguous. CDR3 length: 13 residues. In germline, CDR1 is SGHKS, CDR2 YYEKEE (reference sequence). V dropped 4 bases and J dropped 1 base, with 8 bases sitting between them. The CDR3 DNA reads TGTGCCAGCAGCCCCAGGTGGAACACTGAAGCTTTCTTT. Translation gives CASSPRWNTEAFF.

This chain links TRBV7-2 with TRBJ2-7; 7 positions match TRBD1. This CDR3 has 14 amino acids. The ends lost 5 bases at V and 7 bases at J; junction bases unmatched: 11. The germline gives CDR1 SGHTA, CDR2 FQGNSA. CDR3 in DNA: TGTGCCAGCAGCCGTGAGGGGGCCCAAAGGGAGCAGTACTTC. Residues: CASSREGAQREQYF.

The V and J genes are TRBV29-1 and TRBJ2-7; D not resolved. V lost 6 bases, J lost 4 bases, and 10 bases lay in between. Germline CDR1 SQVTM, CDR2 ANQGSEA. The length of the CDR3 is 11 residues. CDR3 bases: TGCAGCGTCCTCAGATCTTACGAGCAGTACTTC. Translating it yields CSVLRSYEQYF.

This rearrangement joins TRBV19 to TRBJ2-6; the D gene is possibly TRBD1 (6 bases). Germline V gives CDR1 LNHDA, CDR2 SQIVND (reference sequence). The CDR3 is 16 amino acids. Trimming removed 2 bases at V and 4 bases at J, with 12 bases between. The CDR3 loop is CASSIIQGSGANVLTF. CDR3 sequence (DNA): TGTGCCAGTAGTATAATACAGGGCTCCGGGGCCAACGTCCTGACTTTC.

This sequence joins TRBV28 and TRBJ1-5; 7 nucleotides agree with TRBD1. The germline V gene encodes CDR1 MDHEN and CDR2 SYDVKM. V trimming: 6 bases; J trimming: 10 bases; junction bases outside the gene matches: 12. The CDR3 totals 14 residues. Here the CDR3 reads CASRRQGRSPPQHF. The CDR3 nucleotides are TGTGCCAGCAGGAGACAGGGCCGCAGTCCTCCCCAGCATTTT.

J is TRBJ1-3 and V is TRBV7-2; D is undetermined. The V end was cut by 2 bases, the J end by 2 bases, with 10 bases between. The CDR3 contains 15 residues. In germline, CDR1 is SGHTA, CDR2 FQGNSA. The CDR3 DNA reads as TGTGCCAGCAGCTTAAATCCACAGACTGGAAACACCATATATTTT. This translates into CASSLNPQTGNTIYF.

J is TRBJ2-7 and V is TRBV9; weak D call: TRBD2 (7 bases). The CDR3 is 16 amino acids. V lost 0 bases, J lost 6 bases, and 19 bases lay in between. In germline, CDR1 is SGDLS, CDR2 YYNGEE. CDR3 residues: CASSVGGGAGEREQYF. The CDR3 DNA follows: TGTGCCAGCAGCGTAGGAGGGGGGGCAGGGGAACGCGAGCAGTACTTC.

The gene calls are TRBV6-6 and TRBJ2-4; 9 nucleotides line up with TRBD1. CDR3 length: 14 amino acids. Germline V CDR1 and CDR2: MNHNY, SVGAGI (reference sequence). V lost 7 bases, J lost 4 bases, and 5 bases stayed unmatched. CDR3 residues: CASIRTGEKNIQYF. The CDR3 region has the DNA TGTGCCAGCATTCGGACAGGGGAAAAAAACATTCAGTACTTC.

The V and J genes are TRBV28 and TRBJ1-5, with 9 bases identical to TRBD1. The germline V gene encodes CDR1 MDHEN and CDR2 SYDVKM. Losses at the gene ends were 3 bases for V and 8 bases for J; bases not matched to a gene: 14. The CDR3 has 17 amino acids. In nucleotides, the CDR3 is TGTGCCAGCAGTTTTCTGTGGTTGAGGACAGGGGTTGAGCCCCAGCATTTT. It codes for CASSFLWLRTGVEPQHF.

J is TRBJ1-4 and V is TRBV15; D may be TRBD1 (6 bases). CDR3 length: 17 residues. The V gene's germline CDR1 is LNHNV and CDR2 YYDKDF (reference sequence). V was shortened by 1 base and J by 0 bases, with 12 bases between the two germline ends. DNA of the CDR3: TGTGCCACCAGCAGAGTAGGGGCAGGGGCAACTAATGAAAAACTGTTTTTT. It codes for CATSRVGAGATNEKLFF. Full variable domain (outside the CDR3, taken from reference TRBV15 and TRBJ1-4): DAMVIQNPRYQVTQFGKPVTLSCSQTLNHNVMYWYQQKSSQAPKLLFHYYDKDFNNEADTPDNFQSRRPNTSFCFLDIRSPGLGDTAMYLCATSRVGAGATNEKLFFGSGTQLSVL.

For this clone: Additional DNA sequences in this sample encode the identical CDR3. The CDR3 sequence: CAWSVQGYEQYF. Written as DNA, the CDR3 is TGTGCCTGGAGTGTCCAGGGCTACGAGCAGTACTTC. This chain links TRBV30 with TRBJ2-7, with D possibly being TRBD1 (5 bases). V was cut by 0 bases and J by 3 bases, with 6 bases left in between. The CDR3 contains 12 residues. Germline V gene data show CDR1 as GTSNPN and CDR2 as SVGIG (reference sequence).

The chain links TRBV5-4 to TRBJ1-2; D is ambiguous. The CDR3 covers 14 residues. V lost 6 bases and J 4 bases, leaving 16 bases between the germline ends. Germline V gives CDR1 SGHNT, CDR2 YYREEE (reference sequence). CDR3 nucleotides: TGTGCCAGCATTGACGGGAAGGCTAGCTATGGCTACACCTTC. Protein product: CASIDGKASYGYTF.

This clone was counted a single time. This chain connects TRBV5-4 to TRBJ1-1; 7 nucleotides match TRBD1. From germline, CDR1 is SGHNT and CDR2 YYREEE (reference sequence). The CDR3 length is 15 residues. The V segment lost 4 bases and the J segment 0 bases; nucleotides outside the gene matches: 6. Here the CDR3 reads CASSPRQGLNTEAFF. In DNA, the CDR3 is TGTGCCAGCAGCCCCAGACAGGGCCTGAACACTGAAGCTTTCTTT.

V usage is TRBV7-2 and J usage is TRBJ2-2, with a tentative D call TRBD1 (6 bases). V was cut by 5 bases and J by 5 bases, with 18 bases left in between. CDR1 SGHTA and CDR2 FQGNSA come from the germline V gene. The CDR3 is 16 residues long. DNA for the CDR3: TGTGCCAGCAGCCCAGGCTGGACAGTTGGGACCGGGGAGCTGTTTTTT. This codes for CASSPGWTVGTGELFF.

In regard to this clone: The same CDR3 can be traced to other DNA sequences in this sample. This sequence joins TRBV6-5 and TRBJ2-7, with a tentative D call TRBD1 (6 bases). This CDR3 has 11 residues. V lost 7 bases to trimming and J lost 3 bases, with 7 bases between them. CDR1 is MNHEY and CDR2 is SVGAGI in the germline V gene. The DNA of the CDR3 is TGTGCCAGCACAGGGGACTACGAGCAGTACTTC. It translates to CASTGDYEQYF.

The V and J genes are TRBV6-1 and TRBJ2-7; TRBD2 agrees at 11 bases. With 4 bases clipped from V and 0 bases from J, the junction kept 2 bases outside the gene matches. Germline-derived CDR1 and CDR2 are MNHNS and SASEGT. The CDR3 contains 15 residues. The CDR3 DNA reads TGTGCCAGCAGTGTTGGACTAGCGGGCTCCTACGAGCAGTACTTC. The encoded protein is CASSVGLAGSYEQYF.

This chain connects TRBV14 to TRBJ2-2; 11 nucleotides agree with TRBD2. The germline gives CDR1 SGHDN, CDR2 FVKESK. The J segment lost 6 bases and the V segment lost 4 bases, leaving 4 bases of the junction unmatched. This CDR3 contains 15 residues. The CDR3 DNA reads TGTGCCAGCAGCCCGACTAGCGGGAAGTCCGGGGAGCTGTTTTTT. It translates to CASSPTSGKSGELFF.

The chain joins TRBV10-1 to TRBJ2-1; 11 nucleotides agree with TRBD2. The V gene end was trimmed by 4 bases and the J gene end by 3 bases; junction bases not matched to a gene: 2. The CDR3 contains 15 residues. The germline V gene encodes CDR1 WNHNN and CDR2 SYGVQD (reference sequence). CDR3: CASSGLAGIYNEQFF. The CDR3 DNA reads as TGCGCCAGCAGTGGACTAGCGGGAATCTACAATGAGCAGTTCTTC.

This clone has a handful of counts. This chain uses TRBV11-2 with TRBJ2-1; D might be TRBD1 (5 bases). With 8 bases removed from V and 7 bases from J, the gap between germline ends came to 15 bases. CDR1 is SGHAT and CDR2 is FQNNGV in the germline V gene. The length of the CDR3 is 13 residues. The CDR3: CASGVGLENEQFF. CDR3 DNA sequence: TGTGCCAGCGGGGTGGGGCTTGAGAATGAGCAGTTCTTC.

This clone was recorded once. The CDR3 sequence: CASSPAGWNTEAFF. CDR3 nucleotide sequence: TGTGCCAGCTCACCGGCCGGGTGGAACACTGAAGCTTTCTTT. This chain links TRBV18 with TRBJ1-1; D is unclear. V was pared by 3 bases and J by 1 base, with 9 bases between. This CDR3 has 14 residues. Germline loops: CDR1 KGHSH, CDR2 LQKENI.

J is TRBJ2-7 and V is TRBV4-2, with 9 bases identical to TRBD2. Germline V gene sequence: CDR1 LGHNA, CDR2 YNFKEQ. With 2 bases clipped from V and 2 bases from J, the junction kept 7 bases outside the gene matches. The CDR3 is 16 amino acids. CDR3 protein: CASSQLLAGAAYEQYF. Written as DNA, the CDR3 is TGTGCCAGCAGCCAACTACTAGCGGGCGCCGCCTACGAGCAGTACTTC.

As DNA, the CDR3 is TGTGCCAGTAGTCCCAGGGGGTCGCACACAGATACGCAGTATTTT. Its translation: CASSPRGSHTDTQYF. The chain is built from TRBV19 and TRBJ2-3; TRBD1 agrees at 7 bases. Trimming took 5 bases from V and 2 from J; bases not matched to a gene: 7. This CDR3 has 15 amino acids. CDR1 and CDR2 from the germline V gene are LNHDA and SQIVND (reference sequence).

This clone was seen a few times. The chain recombines TRBV4-3 with TRBJ2-7; D is possibly TRBD1 (6 bases). This CDR3 region has 13 residues. Germline V gene lookup returns CDR1 LGHNA and CDR2 YSLEER. The V and J ends lost 4 bases and 6 bases respectively, with 13 bases between them. This chain's CDR3 is CASSLDSGAEQYF. DNA of the CDR3: TGCGCCAGCAGCCTGGACAGTGGAGCCGAGCAGTACTTC.